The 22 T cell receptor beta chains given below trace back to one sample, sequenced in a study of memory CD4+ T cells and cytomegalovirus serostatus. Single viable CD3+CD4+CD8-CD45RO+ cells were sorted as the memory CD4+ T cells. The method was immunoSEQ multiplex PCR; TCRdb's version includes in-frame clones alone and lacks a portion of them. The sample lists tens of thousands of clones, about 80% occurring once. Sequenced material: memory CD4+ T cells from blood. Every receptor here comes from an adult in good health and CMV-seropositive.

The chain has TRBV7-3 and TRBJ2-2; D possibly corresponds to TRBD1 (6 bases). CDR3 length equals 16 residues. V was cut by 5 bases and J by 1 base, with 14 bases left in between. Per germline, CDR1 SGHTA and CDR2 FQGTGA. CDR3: CASSPTTGMNTGELFF. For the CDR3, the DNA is TGTGCCAGCAGCCCCACCACAGGGATGAACACCGGGGAGCTGTTTTTT.

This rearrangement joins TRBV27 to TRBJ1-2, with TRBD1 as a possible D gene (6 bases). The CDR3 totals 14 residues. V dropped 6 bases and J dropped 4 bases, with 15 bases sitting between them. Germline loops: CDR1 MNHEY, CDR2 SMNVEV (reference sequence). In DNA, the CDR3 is TGTGCCAGCAGCACAAACAGGGAGGGCTATGGCTACACCTTC. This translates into CASSTNREGYGYTF.

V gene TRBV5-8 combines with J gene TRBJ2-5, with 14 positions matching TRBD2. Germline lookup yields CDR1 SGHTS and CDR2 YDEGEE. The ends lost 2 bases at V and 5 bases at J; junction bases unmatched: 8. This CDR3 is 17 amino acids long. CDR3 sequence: CASSLGTSGRSRETQYF. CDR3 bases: TGTGCCAGCAGCTTAGGGACTAGCGGGAGAAGCAGGGAGACCCAGTACTTC.

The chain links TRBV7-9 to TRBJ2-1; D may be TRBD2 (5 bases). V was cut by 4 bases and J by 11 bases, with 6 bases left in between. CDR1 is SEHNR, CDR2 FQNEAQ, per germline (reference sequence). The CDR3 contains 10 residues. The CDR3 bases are TGTGCCAGCAGCTCCGGGAAGCAGTTCTTC. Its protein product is CASSSGKQFF.

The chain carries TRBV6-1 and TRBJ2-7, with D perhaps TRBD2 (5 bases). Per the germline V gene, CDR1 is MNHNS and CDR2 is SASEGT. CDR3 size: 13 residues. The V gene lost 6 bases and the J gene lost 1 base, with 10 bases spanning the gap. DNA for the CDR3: TGTGCCAGCAGCGAGGGAAATTCCTACGAGCAGTACGTC. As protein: CASSEGNSYEQYV.

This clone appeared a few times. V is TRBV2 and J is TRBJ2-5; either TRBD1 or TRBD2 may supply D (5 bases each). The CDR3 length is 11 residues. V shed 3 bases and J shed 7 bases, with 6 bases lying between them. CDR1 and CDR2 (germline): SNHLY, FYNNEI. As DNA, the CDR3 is TGTGCCAGCAGTGATGGGGGGACCCAGTACTTC. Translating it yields CASSDGGTQYF.

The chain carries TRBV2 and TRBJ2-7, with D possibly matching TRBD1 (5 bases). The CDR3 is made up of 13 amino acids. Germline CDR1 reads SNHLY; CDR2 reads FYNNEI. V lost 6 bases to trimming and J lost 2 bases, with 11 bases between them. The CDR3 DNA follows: TGTGCCAGCAGACAGGAGACCCCCTACGAGCAGTACTTC. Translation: CASRQETPYEQYF.

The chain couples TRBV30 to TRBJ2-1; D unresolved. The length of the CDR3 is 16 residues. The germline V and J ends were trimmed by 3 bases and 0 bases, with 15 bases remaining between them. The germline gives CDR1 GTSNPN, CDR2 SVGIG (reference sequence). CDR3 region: CAWSALGRSSYNEQFF. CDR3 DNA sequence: TGTGCCTGGAGCGCATTGGGTCGCAGCTCCTACAATGAGCAGTTCTTC.

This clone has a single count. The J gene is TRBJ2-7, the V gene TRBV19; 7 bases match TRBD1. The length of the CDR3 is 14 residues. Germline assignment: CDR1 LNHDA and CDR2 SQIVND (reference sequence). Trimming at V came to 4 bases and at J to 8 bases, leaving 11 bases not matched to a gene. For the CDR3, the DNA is TGTGCCAGTAGTACCACCGGGACAGCTATCAAGCAGTACTTC. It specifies CASSTTGTAIKQYF.

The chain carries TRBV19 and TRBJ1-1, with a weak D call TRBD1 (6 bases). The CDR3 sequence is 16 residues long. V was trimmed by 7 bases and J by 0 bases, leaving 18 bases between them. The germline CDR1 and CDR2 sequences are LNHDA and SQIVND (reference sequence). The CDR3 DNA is TGTGCCAGTACCGACCCGTGGGGGCAAATGAACACTGAAGCTTTCTTT. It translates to CASTDPWGQMNTEAFF. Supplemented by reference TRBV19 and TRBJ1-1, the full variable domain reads DGGITQSPKYLFRKEGQNVTLSCEQNLNHDAMYWYRQDPGQGLRLIYYSQIVNDFQKGDIAEGYSVSREKKESFPLTVTSAQKNPTAFYLCASTDPWGQMNTEAFFGQGTRLTVV.

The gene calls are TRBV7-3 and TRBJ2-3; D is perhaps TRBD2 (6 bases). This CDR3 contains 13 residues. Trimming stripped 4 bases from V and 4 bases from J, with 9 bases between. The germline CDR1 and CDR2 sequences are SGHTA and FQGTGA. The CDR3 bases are TGTGCCAGCAGCTCCCGACTAGCAGATACGCAGTATTTT. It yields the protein CASSSRLADTQYF.

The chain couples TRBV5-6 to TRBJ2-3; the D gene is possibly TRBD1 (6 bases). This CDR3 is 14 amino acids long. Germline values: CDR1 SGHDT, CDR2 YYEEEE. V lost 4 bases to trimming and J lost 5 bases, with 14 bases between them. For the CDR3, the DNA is TGTGCCAGCAGCCACACAGGGATCGAAGATACGCAGTATTTT. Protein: CASSHTGIEDTQYF.

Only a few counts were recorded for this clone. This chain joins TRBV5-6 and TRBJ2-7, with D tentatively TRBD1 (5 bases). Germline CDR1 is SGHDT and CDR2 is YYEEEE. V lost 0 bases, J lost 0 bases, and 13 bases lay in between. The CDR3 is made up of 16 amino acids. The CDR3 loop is CASSLGGPTTSYEQYF. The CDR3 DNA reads TGTGCCAGCAGCTTGGGGGGCCCGACAACCTCCTACGAGCAGTACTTC.

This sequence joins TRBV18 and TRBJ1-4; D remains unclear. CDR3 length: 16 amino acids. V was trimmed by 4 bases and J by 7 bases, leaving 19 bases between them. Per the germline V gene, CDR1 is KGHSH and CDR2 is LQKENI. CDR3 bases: TGTGCCAGCTCACGCGAAGGACCGCCGGTGGGTGAAAAACTGTTTTTT. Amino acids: CASSREGPPVGEKLFF.

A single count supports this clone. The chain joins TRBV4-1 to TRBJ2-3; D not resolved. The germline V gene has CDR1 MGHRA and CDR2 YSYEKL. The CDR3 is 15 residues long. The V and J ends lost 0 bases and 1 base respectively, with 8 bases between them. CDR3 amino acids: CASSQESFGTDTQYF. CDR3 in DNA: TGCGCCAGCAGCCAAGAGTCGTTCGGCACAGATACGCAGTATTTT.

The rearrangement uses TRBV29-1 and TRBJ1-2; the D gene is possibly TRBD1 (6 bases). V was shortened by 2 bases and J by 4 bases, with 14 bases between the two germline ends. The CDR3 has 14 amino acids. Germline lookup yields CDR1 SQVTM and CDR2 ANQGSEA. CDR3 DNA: TGCAGCGTTGAAATCGATACAGGGATCTATGGCTACACCTTC. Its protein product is CSVEIDTGIYGYTF. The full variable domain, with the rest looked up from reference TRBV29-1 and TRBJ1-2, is SAVISQKPSRDICQRGTSLTIQCQVDSQVTMMFWYRQQPGQSLTLIATANQGSEATYESGFVIDKFPISRPNLTFSTLTVSNMSPEDSSIYLCSVEIDTGIYGYTFGSGTRLTVV.

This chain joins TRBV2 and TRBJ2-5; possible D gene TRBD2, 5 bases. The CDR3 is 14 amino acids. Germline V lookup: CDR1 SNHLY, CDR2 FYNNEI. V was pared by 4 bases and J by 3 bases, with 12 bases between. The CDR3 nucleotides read TGTGCCAGCAGTGTGGTGGGAGTCGAAGAGACCCAGTACTTC. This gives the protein CASSVVGVEETQYF.

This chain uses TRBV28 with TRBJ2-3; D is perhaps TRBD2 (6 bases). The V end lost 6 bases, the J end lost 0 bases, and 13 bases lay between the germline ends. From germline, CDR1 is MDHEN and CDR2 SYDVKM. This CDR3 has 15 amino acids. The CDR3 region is CASRSQAGSTDTQYF. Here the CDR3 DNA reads TGTGCCAGCAGGTCCCAGGCGGGAAGCACAGATACGCAGTATTTT.

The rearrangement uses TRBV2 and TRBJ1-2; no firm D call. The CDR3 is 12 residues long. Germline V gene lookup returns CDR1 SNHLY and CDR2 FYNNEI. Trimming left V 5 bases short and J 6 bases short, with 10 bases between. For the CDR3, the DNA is TGTGCCAGCAGTAGTTACCATGATGGCTACACCTTC. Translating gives CASSSYHDGYTF.

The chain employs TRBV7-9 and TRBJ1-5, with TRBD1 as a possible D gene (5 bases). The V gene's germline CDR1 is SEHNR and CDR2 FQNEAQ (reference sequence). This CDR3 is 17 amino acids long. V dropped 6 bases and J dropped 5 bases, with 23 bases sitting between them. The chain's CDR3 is CASSHLLGEGTYQPQHF. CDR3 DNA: TGTGCCAGCAGTCATCTGCTGGGGGAGGGGACCTATCAGCCCCAGCATTTT.

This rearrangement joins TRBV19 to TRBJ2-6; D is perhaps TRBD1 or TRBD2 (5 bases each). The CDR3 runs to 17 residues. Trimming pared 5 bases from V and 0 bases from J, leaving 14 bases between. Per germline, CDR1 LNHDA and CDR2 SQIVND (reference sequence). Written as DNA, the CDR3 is TGTGCCAGTAGTTTGGAGTCGGGGCCCTCTGGGGCCAACGTCCTGACTTTC. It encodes CASSLESGPSGANVLTF.

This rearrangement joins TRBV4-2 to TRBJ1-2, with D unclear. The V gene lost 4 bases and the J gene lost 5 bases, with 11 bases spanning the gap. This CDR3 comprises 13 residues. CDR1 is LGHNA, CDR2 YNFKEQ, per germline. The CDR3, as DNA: TGTGCCAGCAGCCCGGGAACGGAGTATGGCTACACCTTC. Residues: CASSPGTEYGYTF.